One T cell receptor beta chain is described in this entry. This specimen belongs to a study of T-cell reconstitution after alpha-beta-depleted transplantation in children. TCRbeta library construction was performed incorporating unique molecular identifiers. TCRdb re-analysed the PCR reads in MiXCR, keeping a single row per CDR3 protein. The sample has hundreds of thousands of distinct CDR3 sequences, around a sixth seen once; the top ten hold approximately 1%. This TCR was sampled from a human donor who donated a stem cell graft to a child with acute myeloid leukemia. The specimen comprised PBMCs from the stem cell graft donor, sampled from the stem cell graft.

In nucleotides, the CDR3 is TGTGCCAGCGAAAGTTACACCGGGGAGCTGTTTTTT. It specifies CASESYTGELFF. The chain uses TRBV7-3 and TRBJ2-2; D gene unclear. The CDR3 extends over 12 amino acids. Trimming took off 8 bases at V and 3 bases at J, with 7 bases between the two ends. Germline-derived CDR1 and CDR2 are SGHTA and FQGTGA.